What follows are 23 T cell receptor beta chains derived from one specimen sequenced in a study of tumor-infiltrating lymphocytes in primary liver carcinoma. The study co-extracted DNA and RNA from roughly 20-30 mg of unsorted bulk tissue. Total RNA amounting to 450 to 500 ng was the source from which TCR beta cDNA was made with a constant-region primer. A slightly modified ARM-PCR protocol with three nested multiplex PCR rounds produced these TCR beta libraries. TRBV1-TRBV30 forward primers and a C-beta reverse primer were used in the first two PCR rounds, which each ran for approximately 11 cycles. TCRdb reprocessed the multiplex PCR reads with MiXCR, giving one entry per CDR3 protein. In the table there are roughly 120,000 distinct CDR3 sequences, 65% of which are singletons. Sequencing was done on a sample of liver tumor tissue from sampling region 1. Subset reported: tumor region T1, superior pole. The receptor source for this set is a woman aged 55-69 years with primary liver carcinoma and hepatitis B virus infection.

A word on this clonotype: A read error may be the cause here, since a much bigger clone is one base away. CDR3 DNA: TGTGCCAGCAGCCATGGCCAGGCAGGCACAGATACGCAGTATTTT. Its translation: CASSHGQAGTDTQYF. The chain combines TRBV4-2 with TRBJ2-3; no reliable D call. The CDR3 is made up of 15 amino acids. V lost 3 bases, J lost 1 base, and 11 bases lay in between. CDR1 LGHNA and CDR2 YNFKEQ come from the germline V gene.

Turning to this clonotype: An end of the junction differs from the germline gene, which may be a read error. CDR3 sequence: CASSSQGAEANVPTF. CDR3 DNA sequence: TGTGCCAGCAGCTCACAGGGGGCTGAGGCCAACGTCCCGACTTTC. The chain joins TRBV7-8 to TRBJ2-6; the match to TRBD1 covers 9 bases. This CDR3 is 15 amino acids long. Germline V CDR1 and CDR2: SGHVS, FQNEAQ.

V usage is TRBV11-3 and J usage is TRBJ2-5; the D is unclear. V gave up 5 bases and J gave up 1 base, with 8 bases separating them. The CDR3 is made up of 13 amino acids. From germline, CDR1 is SGHNT and CDR2 YENEEA. CDR3 protein: CASSGVSQETQYF. CDR3 bases: TGTGCCAGCAGCGGTGTGAGCCAAGAGACCCAGTACTTC.

Points on this clonotype: Since no conserved phenylalanine or tryptophan closes the CDR3, a read error is the likely cause. V is TRBV14 and J is TRBJ2-1; D is unclear. This CDR3 has 13 amino acids. Germline CDR1 reads SGHDN; CDR2 reads FVKESK. Trimming pared 1 base from V and 4 bases from J, leaving 5 bases between. The CDR3 DNA reads as TGTGCCAGCAGCCAAGGAGTATACAATGAGCAGTTCTTA. This codes for CASSQGVYNEQFL.

Concerning this clonotype itself: This is likely a read error, given that the CDR3 carries no conserved phenylalanine or tryptophan at its end. The chain links TRBV6-2 or TRBV6-3 to TRBJ2-7, with a possible D match to TRBD1 (5 bases). This CDR3 comprises 14 residues. Germline values: CDR1 MNHEY, CDR2 SVGEGT. Between the trimmed V and J ends, which lost 3 bases and 3 bases, there was a span of 12 bases. The CDR3 spells CASSYLGENYEQYS. CDR3 coding DNA: TGTGCCAGCAGTTATCTAGGGGAAAACTACGAGCAGTACTCC.

Worth noting for this clonotype: The junction departs from germline at one end; a sequencing error may be responsible. The chain recombines TRBV5-1 with TRBJ1-1, with D possibly being TRBD1 (5 bases). The CDR3 extends over 17 amino acids. Germline V gene sequence: CDR1 SGHRS, CDR2 YFSETQ. CDR3 sequence: CASSLGGRTGMNTEALF. The CDR3 nucleotides read TGCGCCAGCAGCCTTGGGGGAAGGACGGGAATGAACACTGAAGCTCTCTTT.

On this clonotype: This may be a read error: a much more frequent sequence differs by one nucleotide. CDR3 bases: TGTGCCACCGGGACAGGGAGTCAGACCCAGCATTTT. This codes for CATGTGSQTQHF. The V call is TRBV12-3 or TRBV12-4, the J call TRBJ1-5; TRBD1 matches at 9 bases. The length of the CDR3 is 12 residues.

As regards this clonotype: A much larger clone differs from this one at a single base, so this may be a read error. The V and J genes are TRBV12-3 or TRBV12-4 and TRBJ2-3; D ambiguous. This CDR3 contains 13 residues. Between the trimmed V and J ends, which lost 5 bases and 2 bases, there was a span of 8 bases. CDR3 loop: CASSLQNTDTQYF. The CDR3 DNA is TGTGCCAGCAGTCTCCAGAACACAGATACGCAGTATTTT.

Comments on this clonotype: Being one base from a much bigger clone, this may be a read error. The chain is built from TRBV29-1 and TRBJ2-1; tentative D call: TRBD1 (5 bases). Germline assignment: CDR1 SQVTM and CDR2 ANQGSEA. Deletions cut 7 bases from V and 8 bases from J, with 15 bases between. The CDR3 is made up of 12 amino acids. The CDR3 nucleotides read TGCAGCGCCAGACAGTCAAACGATGAGCAGTTCTTC. Translation gives CSARQSNDEQFF.

V and J are TRBV13 and TRBJ1-1, with D perhaps TRBD1 (5 bases). This CDR3 spans 13 amino acids. Germline values: CDR1 PRHDT, CDR2 FYEKMQ (reference sequence). This chain's CDR3 is CTDSLGSNTEAFF. CDR3 nucleotide sequence: TGTACCGACAGCTTAGGCTCGAACACTGAAGCTTTCTTT.

The table lists this clonotype with many counts. V is TRBV7-8 and J is TRBJ2-2; D is unresolved. Deletions cut 5 bases from V and 7 bases from J, with 8 bases between. The CDR3 consists of 12 residues. Germline V lookup: CDR1 SGHVS, CDR2 FQNEAQ. The CDR3 is CASSSELGELFF. CDR3 sequence (DNA): TGTGCCAGCAGCAGCGAACTCGGGGAGCTGTTTTTT.

Remarks on this clonotype: Just one base apart from a much larger clone, this may be a read error. V is TRBV4-2 and J is TRBJ2-5; D not resolved. This CDR3 is built from 13 residues. The V gene's germline CDR1 is LGHNA and CDR2 YNFKEQ. For the CDR3, the DNA is TGTACCAGCAGCCAAGATCTGTGGGAGACCCAGTACTTC. Amino acid sequence: CTSSQDLWETQYF.

With respect to this clonotype: This CDR3 fails to terminate in the conserved phenylalanine or tryptophan, so it likely reflects a read error. The DNA is omitted, as the CDR3 cannot be located on it reliably, and the CDR3 follows TCRdb's listing. This chain uses TRBV6-6 with TRBJ2-2. The CDR3 length equals 13 residues, ends included. Germline-derived CDR1 and CDR2 are MNHNY and SVGAGI (reference sequence). CDR3 amino acids: CASAIRGGGELFL.

The gene calls are TRBV11-1 and TRBJ2-3, with D unresolved. CDR1 and CDR2 (germline): SGHAT, FQDESV (reference sequence). Between the trimmed V and J ends, which lost 1 base and 2 bases, there was a span of 7 bases. This CDR3 region has 14 residues. This CDR3 reads CASSLVRLTDTQYF. The CDR3, as DNA: TGTGCCAGCAGCTTAGTCAGGCTCACAGATACGCAGTATTTT.

This clonotype was recorded at least ten times. The chain is built from TRBV10-2 and TRBJ1-2; 9 bases match TRBD1. Germline-derived CDR1 and CDR2 are WSHSY and SAAADI. With V trimmed by 3 bases and J by 8 bases, 7 bases remained unmatched. This CDR3 is built from 14 residues. CDR3 loop: CASSERGQGFGYTF. CDR3 coding DNA: TGCGCCAGCAGTGAAAGGGGACAGGGCTTCGGCTACACCTTC.

This clonotype has ten or more counts. This chain links TRBV5-6 with TRBJ2-7, with 11 positions matching TRBD1. There are 13 residues in the CDR3. Germline lookup yields CDR1 SGHDT and CDR2 YYEEEE. J gave up 6 bases and V 4 bases, and 3 bases lay outside the gene matches. The CDR3 DNA reads as TGTGCCAGCAGCAGAGGACAGGGGGCCGAGCAGTACTTC. This translates into CASSRGQGAEQYF.

About this clonotype itself: Since a much larger clone is just one base distant, this may be a read error. The chain links TRBV5-6 to TRBJ2-7, with D possibly called TRBD1 or TRBD2 (5 bases each). The CDR3 has 13 amino acids. The germline gives CDR1 SGHDT, CDR2 YYEEEE. This chain's CDR3 is CTSSYGTSYEQYF. Here the CDR3 DNA reads TGTACCAGCAGCTATGGGACCTCCTACGAGCAGTACTTC.

This clonotype was detected many times. The chain carries TRBV5-6 and TRBJ2-7; no definite D call. The CDR3 consists of 14 residues. With 2 bases removed from V and 2 bases from J, the gap between germline ends came to 11 bases. CDR1 SGHDT and CDR2 YYEEEE come from the germline V gene. CDR3 DNA: TGTGCCAGCAGCTTTCGGCAGGAAGCCTACGAGCAGTACTTC. It is translated as CASSFRQEAYEQYF. Looking up the rest from reference TRBV5-6 and TRBJ2-7 gives the full variable domain: DAGVTQSPTHLIKTRGQQVTLRCSPKSGHDTVSWYQQALGQGPQFIFQYYEEEERQRGNFPDRFSGHQFPNYSSELNVNALLLGDSALYLCASSFRQEAYEQYFGPGTRLTVT.

The table lists this clonotype with many counts. The chain has TRBV10-3 and TRBJ2-1, with 8 bases lining up with TRBD1. V shed 3 bases and J 7 bases; nucleotides not matched to a gene: 14. Germline values: CDR1 ENHRY, CDR2 SYGVKD. The CDR3 spans 17 residues. As DNA, the CDR3 is TGTGCCATCAGTGATCACCCCGGGACAGGAGAAGAGAATGAGCAGTTCTTC. Protein product: CAISDHPGTGEENEQFF.

Many counts were recorded for this clonotype. The chain recombines TRBV11-3 with TRBJ2-3; possibly TRBD1 for D (6 bases). Trimming removed 1 base at V and 5 bases at J, with 13 bases between. The germline gives CDR1 SGHNT, CDR2 YENEEA. The CDR3 covers 15 residues. This chain's CDR3 is CASSLGLGARDTQYF. Here the CDR3 DNA reads TGTGCCAGCAGCTTAGGGTTGGGGGCTAGAGATACGCAGTATTTT.

Many counts were recorded for this clonotype. CDR3 residues: CASSGGQASYEQYF. The CDR3 DNA reads as TGTGCCAGCAGTGGAGGACAGGCCTCCTACGAGCAGTACTTC. V usage is TRBV6-5 and J usage is TRBJ2-7, with 7 bases lining up with TRBD1. This CDR3 has 14 residues. From germline, CDR1 is MNHEY and CDR2 SVGAGI. V lost 5 bases, J lost 0 bases, and 4 bases stayed unmatched.

This clonotype was observed at least ten times. The chain links TRBV5-1 to TRBJ2-5, with D tentatively TRBD1 or TRBD2 (5 bases each). CDR1 is SGHRS and CDR2 is YFSETQ in the germline V gene. This CDR3 comprises 15 residues. V shed 1 base and J shed 5 bases, with 15 bases lying between them. CDR3 nucleotides: TGCGCCAGCAGCTTGCTCTCCGGGGCCGGGGAGACCCAGTACTTC. Translated: CASSLLSGAGETQYF.

Points on this clonotype: A much bigger clone sits one base away, suggesting this may be a read error. The J gene is TRBJ1-5, the V gene TRBV6-5, with TRBD1 identical over 7 bases. The germline V gene has CDR1 MNHEY and CDR2 SVGAGI. This CDR3 has 14 amino acids. CDR3 sequence: CASSPTGDNQPQRF. Here the CDR3 DNA reads TGTGCCAGCAGTCCCACAGGGGACAATCAGCCCCAGCGTTTT.